This T cell receptor beta chain appears in the sequencing data of a study of cytomegalovirus exposure and HLA in healthy donors. Regarding the study as a whole: The study put under 200 TCR beta chains on its list as cytomegalovirus-associated. In a later analysis, specific HLA alleles were associated with 15,000 to 20,000 TCR beta sequences at a 0.05 false discovery rate. Some public TCRs appeared in many individuals, while most sequences were rare. CMV serostatus was the only immune exposure information that was available.

Comments on this clone: Its antigen is not identified.

CDR3 length: 16 residues. The V gene's germline CDR1 is MNHEY and CDR2 SMNVEV (reference sequence). Losses at the gene ends were 6 bases for V and 7 bases for J; bases not matched to a gene: 14. With 60 Vbeta and 13 Jbeta primers, the PCR was carried out. Sequenced by immunoSEQ multiplex PCR; TCRdb stores in-frame clones only, minus some. Recorded for this sample: about 44,000 clones. The material sequenced was PBMCs. The V call is TRBV27, the J call TRBJ2-1, with 8 bases matching TRBD2. This TCR derives from a male donor in good health and CMV-seronegative. CDR3 amino acids: CASSLEGLGWKNEQFF. The DNA for the CDR3 is TGTGCCAGCAGCCTAGAGGGACTAGGGTGGAAAAATGAGCAGTTCTTC.